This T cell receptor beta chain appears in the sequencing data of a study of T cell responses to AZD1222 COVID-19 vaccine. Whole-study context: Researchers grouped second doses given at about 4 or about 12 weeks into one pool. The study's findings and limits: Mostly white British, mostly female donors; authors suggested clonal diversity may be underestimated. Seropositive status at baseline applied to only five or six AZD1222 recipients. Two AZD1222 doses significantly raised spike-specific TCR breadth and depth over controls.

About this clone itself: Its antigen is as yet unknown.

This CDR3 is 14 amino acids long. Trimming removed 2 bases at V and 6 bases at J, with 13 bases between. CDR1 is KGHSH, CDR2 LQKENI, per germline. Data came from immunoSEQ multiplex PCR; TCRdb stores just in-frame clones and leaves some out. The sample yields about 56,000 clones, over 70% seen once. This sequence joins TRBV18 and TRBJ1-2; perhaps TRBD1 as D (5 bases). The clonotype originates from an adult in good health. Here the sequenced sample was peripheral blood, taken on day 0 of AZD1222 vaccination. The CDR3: CASSPGAVGDGYTF. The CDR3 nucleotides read TGTGCCAGCTCACCAGGGGCGGTGGGGGATGGCTACACCTTC.